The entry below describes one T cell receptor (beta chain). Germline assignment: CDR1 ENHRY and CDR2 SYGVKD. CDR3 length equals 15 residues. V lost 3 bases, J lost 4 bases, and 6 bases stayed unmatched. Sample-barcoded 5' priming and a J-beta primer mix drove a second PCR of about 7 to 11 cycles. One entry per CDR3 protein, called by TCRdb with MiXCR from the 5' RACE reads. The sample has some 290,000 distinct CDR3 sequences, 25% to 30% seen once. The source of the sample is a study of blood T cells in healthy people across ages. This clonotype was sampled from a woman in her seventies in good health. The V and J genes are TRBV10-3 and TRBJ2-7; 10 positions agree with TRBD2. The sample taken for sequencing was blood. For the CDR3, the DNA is TGTGCCATCAGTGAACAGGCTAGCGGGGGTTACGAGCAGTACTTC. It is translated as CAISEQASGGYEQYF.